The entry that follows covers one TCR beta chain sequence. Its matching antigen is unknown. This specimen comes from a study of OX40 agonist ivuxolimab in advanced cancers. Sequenced by immunoSEQ multiplex PCR; TCRdb stores in-frame clones only, minus some. The sample records 70,000 to 85,000 clones, roughly 86% being singletons. General observations from the study: In the 0.1-3.0 mg/kg groups, partial responders showed among the lowest expansion. Expanded clones were, on average, more numerous among CD8+ T cells than CD4+.

Germline-derived CDR1 and CDR2 are LGHNA and YSLEER. The V end lost 4 bases, the J end lost 4 bases, and 16 bases lay between the germline ends. The CDR3 is made up of 15 amino acids. The clonotype comes from an adult with an advanced solid tumor such as melanoma, head and neck, liver or kidney cancer. Here the sequenced sample was CD4+ or CD8+ T cells sorted from blood, taken in a trial of the OX40 agonist ivuxolimab. The gene calls are TRBV4-3 and TRBJ1-1; a weak D match, TRBD1 (5 bases). CDR3 in DNA: TGCGCCAGCAGCCCGGGGACCGGTTTTGGCACTGAAGCTTTCTTT. It encodes CASSPGTGFGTEAFF.